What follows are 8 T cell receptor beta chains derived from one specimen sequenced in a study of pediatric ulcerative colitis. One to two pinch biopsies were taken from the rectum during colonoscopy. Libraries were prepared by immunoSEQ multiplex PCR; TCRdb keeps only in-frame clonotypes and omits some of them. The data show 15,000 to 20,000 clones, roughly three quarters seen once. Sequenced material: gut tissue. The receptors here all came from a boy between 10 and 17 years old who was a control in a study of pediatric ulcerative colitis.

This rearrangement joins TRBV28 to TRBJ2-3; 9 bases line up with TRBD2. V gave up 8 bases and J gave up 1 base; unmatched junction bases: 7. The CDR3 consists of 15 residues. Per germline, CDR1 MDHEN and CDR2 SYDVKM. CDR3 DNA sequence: TGTGCCAGCCTCCCTAGCGGGGTTGGCACAGATACGCAGTATTTT. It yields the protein CASLPSGVGTDTQYF.

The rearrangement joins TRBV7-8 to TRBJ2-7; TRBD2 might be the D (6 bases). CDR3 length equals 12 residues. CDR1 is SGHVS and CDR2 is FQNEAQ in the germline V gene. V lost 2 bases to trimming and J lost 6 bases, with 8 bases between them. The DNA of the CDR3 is TGTGCCAGCAGCTTACTCGGGGGCGAGCAGTACTTC. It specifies CASSLLGGEQYF. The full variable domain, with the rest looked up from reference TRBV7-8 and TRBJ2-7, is GAGVSQSPRYKVAKRGQDVALRCDPISGHVSLFWYQQALGQGPEFLTYFQNEAQLDKSGLPSDRFFAERPEGSVSTLKIQRTQQEDSAVYLCASSLLGGEQYFGPGTRLTVT.

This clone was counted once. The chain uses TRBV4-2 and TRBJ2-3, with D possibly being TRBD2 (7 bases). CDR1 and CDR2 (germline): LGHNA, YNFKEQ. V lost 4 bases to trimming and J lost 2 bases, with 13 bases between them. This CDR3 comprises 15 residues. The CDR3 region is CASSLGGRDTDTQYF. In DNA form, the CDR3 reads TGTGCCAGCAGCCTGGGGGGGCGGGACACAGATACGCAGTATTTT.

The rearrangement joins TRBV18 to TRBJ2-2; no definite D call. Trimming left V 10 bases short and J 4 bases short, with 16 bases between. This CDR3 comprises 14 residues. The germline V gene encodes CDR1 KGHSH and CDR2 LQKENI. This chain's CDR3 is CATLNTHGTGELFF. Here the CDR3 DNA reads TGTGCCACCCTAAACACTCACGGCACCGGGGAGCTGTTTTTT. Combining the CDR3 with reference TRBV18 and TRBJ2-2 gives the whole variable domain NAGVMQNPRHLVRRRGQEARLRCSPMKGHSHVYWYRQLPEEGLKFMVYLQKENIIDESGMPKERFSAEFPKEGPSILRIQQVVRGDSAAYFCATLNTHGTGELFFGEGSRLTVL.

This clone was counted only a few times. The CDR3 is CASSQDGGAVDTQYF. Here the CDR3 DNA reads TGCGCCAGCAGCCAGGATGGGGGGGCGGTTGATACGCAGTATTTT. This chain connects TRBV4-3 to TRBJ2-3; D may be TRBD2 (7 bases). Between the trimmed V and J ends, which lost 3 bases and 6 bases, there was a span of 16 bases. The CDR3 loop spans 15 amino acids. The germline CDR1 and CDR2 sequences are LGHNA and YSLEER.

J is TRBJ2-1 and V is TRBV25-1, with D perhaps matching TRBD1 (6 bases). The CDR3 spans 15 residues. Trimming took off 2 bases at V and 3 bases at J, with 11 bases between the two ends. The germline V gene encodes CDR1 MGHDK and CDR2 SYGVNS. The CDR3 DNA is TGTGCCAGCAGTGAAATGGACAGCAACTACAATGAGCAGTTCTTC. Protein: CASSEMDSNYNEQFF. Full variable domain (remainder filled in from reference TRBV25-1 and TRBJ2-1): EADIYQTPRYLVIGTGKKITLECSQTMGHDKMYWYQQDPGMELHLIHYSYGVNSTEKGDLSSESTVSRIRTEHFPLTLESARPSHTSQYLCASSEMDSNYNEQFFGPGTRLTVL.

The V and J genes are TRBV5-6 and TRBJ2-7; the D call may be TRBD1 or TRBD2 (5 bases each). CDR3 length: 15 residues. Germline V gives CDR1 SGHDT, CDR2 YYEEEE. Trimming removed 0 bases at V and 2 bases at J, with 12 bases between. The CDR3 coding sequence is TGTGCCAGCAGCTTGGGATGGGGGAGTACCTACGAGCAGTACTTC. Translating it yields CASSLGWGSTYEQYF.

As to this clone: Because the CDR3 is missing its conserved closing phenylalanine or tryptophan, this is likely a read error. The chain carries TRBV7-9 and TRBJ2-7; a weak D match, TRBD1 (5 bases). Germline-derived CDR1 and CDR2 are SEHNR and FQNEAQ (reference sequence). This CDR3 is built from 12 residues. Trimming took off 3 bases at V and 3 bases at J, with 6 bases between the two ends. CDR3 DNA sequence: TGTGCCAGCAGCTTCGACAGCTACGAGCAGTACCTC. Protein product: CASSFDSYEQYL.